Shown below are 29 T cell receptor beta chains from a single sample sequenced in a study of technical replicates of blood from several donors. Repertoires were generated with immunoSEQ multiplex PCR, while TCRdb's copy carries only in-frame clones and drops some. Among about 83,000 clones listed, about 91% were seen once. Sequencing was carried out using T cells isolated from PBMCs. The receptors were sampled from a human donor in good health.

The genes are TRBV6-1 and TRBJ1-4; 7 positions match TRBD1. Germline CDR1 MNHNS, CDR2 SASEGT. The V gene end was trimmed by 1 base and the J gene end by 8 bases; junction bases not matched to a gene: 13. This CDR3 contains 17 residues. The CDR3 coding sequence is TGTGCCAGCAGTGAAGATCATAGGACAGGAGTGGGGGAAAAACTGTTTTTT. Protein product: CASSEDHRTGVGEKLFF.

The chain links TRBV6-1 to TRBJ1-2, with unresolved D. The CDR3 covers 14 residues. Germline lookup yields CDR1 MNHNS and CDR2 SASEGT. V lost 5 bases to trimming and J lost 0 bases, with 10 bases between them. CDR3 sequence (DNA): TGTGCCAGCAGTTGGTTATCAGCTAACTATGGCTACACCTTC. It specifies CASSWLSANYGYTF.

The rearrangement links TRBV7-3 to TRBJ2-1, with D possibly being TRBD1 (5 bases). The CDR3 consists of 14 residues. CDR1 is SGHTA, CDR2 FQGTGA, per germline. Trimming stripped 1 base from V and 5 bases from J, with 9 bases between. CDR3 sequence reads: CASSLSAGNNEQFF. The CDR3 coding sequence is TGTGCCAGCAGCTTAAGTGCAGGGAACAATGAGCAGTTCTTC.

The rearrangement uses TRBV2 and TRBJ1-5; perhaps TRBD1 as D (6 bases). The V gene lost 10 bases and the J gene lost 6 bases, with 19 bases spanning the gap. The germline V gene encodes CDR1 SNHLY and CDR2 FYNNEI. The CDR3 is 14 residues long. The CDR3 nucleotides read TGTGCCATCACCCGGGAGGGGGTTCTTCAGCCCCAGCATTTT. Residues: CAITREGVLQPQHF.

The J gene is TRBJ2-5, the V gene TRBV20-1, with D unclear. Trimming took off 3 bases at V and 2 bases at J, with 4 bases between the two ends. The germline CDR1 and CDR2 sequences are DFQATT and SNEGSKA (reference sequence). The length of the CDR3 is 11 residues. The CDR3 DNA follows: TGCAGTGCTAGCGGTCAAGAGACCCAGTACTTC. This translates into CSASGQETQYF.

The rearrangement uses TRBV6-5 and TRBJ1-5; D is unresolved. Germline loops: CDR1 MNHEY, CDR2 SVGAGI. V lost 6 bases and J 6 bases, leaving 9 bases between the germline ends. CDR3 size: 12 residues. CDR3 coding DNA: TGTGCCAGCAGAAGAGAGGGTCAGCCCCAGCATTTT. This translates into CASRREGQPQHF.

This clone has just one count. V is TRBV27 and J is TRBJ2-7, with D perhaps matching TRBD1 (5 bases). The CDR3 loop spans 14 amino acids. Germline values: CDR1 MNHEY, CDR2 SMNVEV (reference sequence). The V and J ends lost 4 bases and 3 bases respectively, with 13 bases between them. Written as DNA, the CDR3 is TGTGCCAGCAGTTCCTCGAGACAGTACTACGAGCAGTACTTC. It codes for CASSSSRQYYEQYF.

The chain has TRBV19 and TRBJ1-1; TRBD1 agrees at 7 bases. The CDR3 totals 15 residues. Trimming removed 0 bases from V and 5 bases from J; junction bases left unmatched: 6. From germline, CDR1 is LNHDA and CDR2 SQIVND (reference sequence). CDR3 in DNA: TGTGCCAGTAGTATAGAAACAGGGGTGTTGACTGAAGCTTTCTTT. It is translated as CASSIETGVLTEAFF.

The CDR3 DNA reads as TGTGCCAGCAGCTCCCAAGGCGGTGGCTACACCTTC. Protein sequence: CASSSQGGGYTF. The chain carries TRBV5-4 and TRBJ1-2; unclear D gene. From germline, CDR1 is SGHNT and CDR2 YYREEE (reference sequence). This CDR3 comprises 12 residues. The V and J ends lost 3 bases and 7 bases respectively, with 10 bases between them.

This clone is a singleton in its sample. The rearrangement joins TRBV6-5 to TRBJ1-5; no clear D gene. CDR3 size: 14 residues. Per the germline V gene, CDR1 is MNHEY and CDR2 is SVGAGI. V lost 2 bases and J 1 base, leaving 6 bases between the germline ends. The CDR3 DNA follows: TGTGCCAGCAGTTACAGGGAGAGCAATCAGCCCCAGCATTTT. Amino acid sequence: CASSYRESNQPQHF.

This clone appeared a single time. The chain carries TRBV30 and TRBJ1-1; no clear D gene. The CDR3 is 11 amino acids. Per the germline V gene, CDR1 is GTSNPN and CDR2 is SVGIG (reference sequence). Trimming took 5 bases from V and 4 from J, leaving 8 bases between them. CDR3 DNA sequence: TGTGCCTGGCAGGAGGGCACTGAAGCTTTCTTT. Amino acid sequence: CAWQEGTEAFF.

V usage is TRBV7-6 and J usage is TRBJ2-1; 10 bases align to TRBD2. Germline lookup yields CDR1 SGHVS and CDR2 FNYEAQ. This CDR3 comprises 16 residues. With 5 bases clipped from V and 7 bases from J, the junction kept 11 bases outside the gene matches. CDR3 protein: CASSPRGTSVANEQFF. The CDR3 DNA sequence: TGTGCCAGCAGCCCCCGAGGGACTAGCGTCGCTAATGAGCAGTTCTTC.

The rearrangement links TRBV7-2 to TRBJ2-7; 7 bases are a match to TRBD1. With 1 base clipped from V and 0 bases from J, the junction kept 9 bases outside the gene matches. The CDR3 runs to 17 residues. Germline V lookup: CDR1 SGHTA, CDR2 FQGNSA. CDR3 DNA sequence: TGTGCCAGCAGCTTAGTCTTTTCGTGGGACAGCTCCTACGAGCAGTACTTC. Translated, it gives CASSLVFSWDSSYEQYF.

This chain uses TRBV28 with TRBJ2-1; 10 bases are shared with TRBD2. Germline V CDR1 and CDR2: MDHEN, SYDVKM. The CDR3 length is 17 residues. Trimming removed 4 bases from V and 6 bases from J; junction bases left unmatched: 12. This CDR3 is CASSSILAGSIPNEQFF. The CDR3 nucleotides read TGTGCCAGCAGTTCCATACTAGCGGGGAGCATCCCCAATGAGCAGTTCTTC.

V usage is TRBV11-2 and J usage is TRBJ2-2; D is ambiguous. The CDR3 has 12 residues. Germline CDR1 reads SGHAT; CDR2 reads FQNNGV. The germline V and J ends were trimmed by 5 bases and 8 bases, with 9 bases remaining between them. CDR3 nucleotides: TGTGCCAGCAGCCCAACTCTGGGGGAGCTGTTTTTT. Its translation is CASSPTLGELFF.

The genes are TRBV27 and TRBJ2-7; D perhaps matches TRBD2 (6 bases). The germline V gene encodes CDR1 MNHEY and CDR2 SMNVEV (reference sequence). The CDR3 consists of 15 residues. V was pared by 10 bases and J by 2 bases, with 21 bases between. CDR3 nucleotide sequence: TGTGCCACCAGCTCTATAGCGGTAACAACCTACGAGCAGTACTTC. This translates into CATSSIAVTTYEQYF.

The genes are TRBV11-2 and TRBJ1-1, with a tentative D call TRBD1 (5 bases). The germline V gene has CDR1 SGHAT and CDR2 FQNNGV. The CDR3 is made up of 14 amino acids. V dropped 4 bases and J dropped 7 bases, with 16 bases sitting between them. CDR3 protein: CASSSLRGTLEAFF. CDR3 in DNA: TGTGCCAGCAGCTCTCTTAGGGGTACACTTGAAGCTTTCTTT.

The rearrangement links TRBV7-2 to TRBJ1-1, with no clear D. CDR3 length: 19 residues. The V gene's germline CDR1 is SGHTA and CDR2 FQGNSA. The V end was cut by 0 bases, the J end by 0 bases, with 20 bases between. The CDR3 DNA reads as TGTGCCAGCAGCTTAGCCTATTTAGGCAGGTTAGCGATGAACACTGAAGCTTTCTTT. It translates to CASSLAYLGRLAMNTEAFF.

The CDR3 protein is CASTEGDYGYTF. The CDR3 bases are TGTGCCAGTACCGAGGGGGACTATGGCTACACCTTC. The chain uses TRBV19 and TRBJ1-2; perhaps TRBD1 as D (6 bases). This CDR3 comprises 12 residues. Germline lookup yields CDR1 LNHDA and CDR2 SQIVND (reference sequence). V lost 7 bases, J lost 3 bases, and 9 bases lay in between.

This chain joins TRBV6-5 and TRBJ2-7, with TRBD1 matching 7 bases. V was clipped by 6 bases and J by 4 bases; unmatched bases: 9. The CDR3 length is 14 residues. Germline CDR1 is MNHEY and CDR2 is SVGAGI. The CDR3 nucleotides read TGTGCCAGCAGGATCGAGACAGGGCCTTACGAGCAGTACTTC. Its translation: CASRIETGPYEQYF.

The V and J genes are TRBV18 and TRBJ1-1; D might be TRBD1 (6 bases). V dropped 3 bases and J dropped 5 bases, with 19 bases sitting between them. Germline loops: CDR1 KGHSH, CDR2 LQKENI. There are 16 residues in the CDR3. Here the CDR3 reads CASSPVIGGERTEAFF. CDR3 DNA: TGTGCCAGCTCACCGGTCATAGGGGGAGAGAGGACTGAAGCTTTCTTT. Complete variable domain (other parts from reference TRBV18 and TRBJ1-1): NAGVMQNPRHLVRRRGQEARLRCSPMKGHSHVYWYRQLPEEGLKFMVYLQKENIIDESGMPKERFSAEFPKEGPSILRIQQVVRGDSAAYFCASSPVIGGERTEAFFGQGTRLTVV.

CDR3 protein: CASSYSPGQGKYF. The DNA for the CDR3 is TGTGCCAGCAGTTACTCTCCAGGACAGGGAAAGTACTTC. V is TRBV6-5 and J is TRBJ2-4; 8 bases are a match to TRBD1. The CDR3 has 13 residues. Germline V gene sequence: CDR1 MNHEY, CDR2 SVGAGI. V dropped 0 bases and J dropped 14; count of bases not matched to a gene: 6.

The sample holds one count of this clone. The CDR3 reads CASFSGRVGQPQHF. For the CDR3, the DNA is TGTGCCAGTTTCTCCGGCAGGGTAGGTCAGCCCCAGCATTTT. The chain links TRBV19 to TRBJ1-5, with D perhaps matching TRBD1 (5 bases). Trimming removed 8 bases from V and 6 bases from J, with 17 bases in between. Germline loops: CDR1 LNHDA, CDR2 SQIVND (reference sequence). CDR3 length: 14 amino acids.

The rearrangement links TRBV7-9 to TRBJ2-7, with 8 bases aligning to TRBD2. Germline V gene data show CDR1 as SEHNR and CDR2 as FQNEAQ (reference sequence). The CDR3 has 15 residues. V was pared by 5 bases and J by 5 bases, with 11 bases of the junction left unmatched. CDR3 protein: CASSLTTGTRNEQYF. The DNA of the CDR3 is TGTGCCAGCAGCCTAACCACCGGGACTAGGAACGAGCAGTACTTC.

The rearrangement joins TRBV27 to TRBJ2-1; 8 nucleotides agree with TRBD1. Germline V gene data show CDR1 as MNHEY and CDR2 as SMNVEV (reference sequence). The CDR3 loop spans 17 amino acids. V dropped 1 base and J dropped 8; count of bases not matched to a gene: 13. CDR3 region: CASSLYSRGQGSYEQFF. For the CDR3, the DNA is TGTGCCAGCAGTTTATACTCTCGCGGACAGGGCTCTTATGAGCAGTTCTTC.

The rearrangement uses TRBV11-2 and TRBJ1-2, with 9 nucleotides matching TRBD1. The V segment lost 5 bases and the J segment 10 bases; nucleotides outside the gene matches: 8. CDR1 and CDR2 (germline): SGHAT, FQNNGV. The CDR3 is 13 residues long. The CDR3 spells CASSTSTGGFYTF. The CDR3 nucleotides are TGTGCCAGCAGCACCTCGACAGGGGGGTTCTACACCTTC.

The CDR3 loop is CASSFPPVCYTF. The CDR3 region has the DNA TGTGCCAGCAGTTTCCCCCCGGTTTGCTACACCTTC. The chain has TRBV27 and TRBJ1-2; D ambiguous. The CDR3 runs to 12 residues. The germline gives CDR1 MNHEY, CDR2 SMNVEV (reference sequence). V shed 3 bases and J shed 9 bases, with 11 bases lying between them.

Of note for this clone: This sample includes further DNA sequences coding for the same CDR3. V gene TRBV6-6 combines with J gene TRBJ1-2, with D hard to call. The V gene's germline CDR1 is MNHNY and CDR2 SVGAGI (reference sequence). The germline V and J ends were trimmed by 0 bases and 8 bases, with 7 bases remaining between them. This CDR3 is 12 amino acids long. The CDR3 region is CASSYSGGGYTF. As DNA, the CDR3 is TGTGCCAGCAGTTACTCGGGAGGGGGCTACACCTTC.

This clone was counted a few times. This sequence joins TRBV5-5 and TRBJ1-1, with D unclear. This CDR3 has 11 residues. V was cut by 1 base and J by 5 bases, with 3 bases left in between. Looked up from germline, CDR1 is SGHKS and CDR2 is YYEKEE (reference sequence). The CDR3 coding sequence is TGTGCCAGCAGCTTGCGTACTGAAGCTTTCTTT. Its protein is CASSLRTEAFF.